These T cell receptor beta chains were read from a single sample in a study of blood T cells in healthy people across ages. TCRdb ran MiXCR on the 5' RACE reads and lists one entry per CDR3 protein. Of 1.5 million to 2 million distinct CDR3 sequences detected, 39% appear once; the ten largest clones hold 23%. Sequencing was performed on blood. Source of these receptors: a human donor in good health. Each CDR3 is given with its conserved first and last residue. The D gene is left open where the match is weak. Where a row states a size, it is once, few, many or the class of an expanded clone; other rows omit it.

size | J | V | D | DNA | CDR3
few | TRBJ2-7 | TRBV24-1 | - | TGTGCCACCCGCTTTTACAGAGGCTCCTACGAGCAGTACTTC | CATRFYRGSYEQYF
few | TRBJ2-3 | TRBV4-3 | - | TGCGCCAGCAGCCGGAACAGGGCTAGCACAGATACGCAGTATTTT | CASSRNRASTDTQYF
- | TRBJ2-5 | TRBV5-1 | TRBD2 | TGCGCCAGCAGCTTGGACCCCGCGGGGGGGCCTAAAGAGACCCAGTACTTC | CASSLDPAGGPKETQYF
- | TRBJ1-4 | TRBV12-3/TRBV12-4 | - | TGTGCCAGCAGTTTAGCTGTGAACCTCCCAACTAATGAAAAACTGTTTTTT | CASSLAVNLPTNEKLFF
- | TRBJ1-6 | TRBV28 | TRBD1 | TGTGCCAGCAGTTTAGTCGGGACAGAATATAATTCACCCCTCCACTTT | CASSLVGTEYNSPLHF
- | TRBJ2-7 | TRBV12-3/TRBV12-4 | TRBD2 | TGTGCCAGCAGTTTGGCGGCGGGGGGCTGGGAGCAGTACTTC | CASSLAAGGWEQYF
- | TRBJ1-2 | TRBV5-1 | - | TGCGCCAGCAGCTTAATCCCTGGACAGAACTATGGCTACACCTTC | CASSLIPGQNYGYTF
- | TRBJ2-5 | TRBV29-1 | TRBD2 | TGCAGCGTTGCTAGCGGGGCTGAGACCCAGTACTTC | CSVASGAETQYF
few | TRBJ2-1 | TRBV5-1 | - | TGCGCCAGCAGGGACACCTACAATGAGCGGTTCTTC | CASRDTYNERFF
- | TRBJ1-1 | TRBV12-3/TRBV12-4 | - | TGTGCCAGCAGTTTAGGGAGGGCAGGAGGGACTGAAGCTTTCTTT | CASSLGRAGGTEAFF
- | TRBJ2-7 | TRBV28 | TRBD1 | TGTGCCAGCAGTCTCATACCGGGACAGGGAATATGCGAGCAGTACTTC | CASSLIPGQGICEQYF
- | TRBJ1-1 | TRBV5-1 | - | TGCGCCAGCAGCTTGTCGTCTGCTAAGGGCACTGAAGCTTTCTTT | CASSLSSAKGTEAFF
- | TRBJ1-2 | TRBV6-1 | TRBD1 | TGTGCCAGCAGCCTCGGGAGGGGACAGGGGCGTTCATCCACCTATGGCTACACCTTC | CASSLGRGQGRSSTYGYTF
few | TRBJ2-4 | TRBV27 | - | TGTGCCAGCAGTCCTCGCATGAGTGGCAAAAACATTCAGTACTTC | CASSPRMSGKNIQYF
- | TRBJ1-1 | TRBV6-6 | - | TGTGCCAGCAGTCCCCCGCGGGGCACTGAAGCTTTCTTT | CASSPPRGTEAFF
few | TRBJ2-3 | TRBV12-3/TRBV12-4 | TRBD2 | TGTGCCAGCAGTCCCCGACTAGCGCCAGATACGCAGTATTTT | CASSPRLAPDTQYF
few | TRBJ2-7 | TRBV7-2 | TRBD2 | TGTGCCAGCAGCCCGGGGAGGGATTTCCACGAGCAGTACTTC | CASSPGRDFHEQYF
- | TRBJ1-1 | TRBV20-1 | - | TGCAGTGCTAGAGACAGGGAGAACACTGAAGCTTTCTTT | CSARDRENTEAFF
few | TRBJ2-7 | TRBV5-6 | TRBD1 | TGTGCCAGCAGCTTGATTCCCGGGACAGGGGTCTACGAGCAGTACTTC | CASSLIPGTGVYEQYF
- | TRBJ1-1 | TRBV3-1 | - | TGTGCCAGCAGCCAAGTGGTAGCAGCGACCGAGGCTTTCTTT | CASSQVVAATEAFF
- | TRBJ2-5 | TRBV30 | TRBD2 | TGTGCCTGGAGTTCCAGCGGGAGGTATCAAGAGACCCAGTACTTC | CAWSSSGRYQETQYF
- | TRBJ1-2 | TRBV20-1 | - | TGCAGTGCTAGAGATGAGGGCGGCGGAGTCTCTGGCTACACCTTC | CSARDEGGGVSGYTF
- | TRBJ2-1 | TRBV5-5 | - | TGTGCCAGCTCTATCGGATCACCCAGGCATGAGCAGTTCTTC | CASSIGSPRHEQFF
- | TRBJ2-1 | TRBV28 | TRBD1 | TGTGCCAGCCAGACAGGGGTCAACAATGACCAGTTCTTC | CASQTGVNNDQFF
few | TRBJ2-1 | TRBV7-9 | TRBD1 | TGTGCCAGCAGCTTATACGGACAGGGGGTGCTCAATGAGCAGTTCTTC | CASSLYGQGVLNEQFF
- | TRBJ1-1 | TRBV5-1 | - | TGCGCCAGCAGCTTTGGGGATTTGGCTGAAGCTTTCTTT | CASSFGDLAEAFF
few | TRBJ1-1 | TRBV7-2 | - | TGTGCCAGCAGCTTAATGGGGGCGGTCTCTGAAGCTTTCTTT | CASSLMGAVSEAFF
few | TRBJ1-2 | TRBV7-3 | - | TGTGCCAGCAGCTTACCGCCGGACCACCGAGGCTACACCTTC | CASSLPPDHRGYTF
once | TRBJ1-5 | TRBV20-1 | - | TGCAGTGCTAGACCCCGGGGGGTGGGGCAGCCCCAGCATTTT | CSARPRGVGQPQHF
- | TRBJ1-2 | TRBV5-1 | TRBD1 | TGCGCCAGCAACACCAGGGGGGATGCTAACTATGGCTACACCTTC | CASNTRGDANYGYTF
few | TRBJ2-4 | TRBV7-8 | - | TGTGCCAGCAGCCCTCGACAGGCCGCCAACCTAAACATTCAGTACTTC | CASSPRQAANLNIQYF
- | TRBJ1-5 | TRBV20-1 | TRBD1 | TGCAGCTTTCAGAAGGCAGGGGGCTTTCAGCCCCAGCATTTT | CSFQKAGGFQPQHF
- | TRBJ1-3 | TRBV7-2 | TRBD1 | TGTGCCAGCAGCCCAAGACAGGGGGCTGGAAACACCATATATTTT | CASSPRQGAGNTIYF
few | TRBJ2-5 | TRBV7-2 | TRBD1 | TGTGCCAGCAGCTTCAACAGGGGTCGGGAGACCCAGTACTTC | CASSFNRGRETQYF
few | TRBJ2-1 | TRBV10-3 | - | TGTGCCATCAGTGGTCGGGATGGGGAGCGGATAAGCTCCTACAATGAGCAGTTCTTC | CAISGRDGERISSYNEQFF
- | TRBJ1-2 | TRBV13 | - | TGTGCCAGCAGCTTAGGCCTAACCGTGACCAACTATGGCTACACCTTC | CASSLGLTVTNYGYTF
- | TRBJ1-4 | TRBV7-6 | TRBD1 | TGTGCCAGCAGCTTTAACAGGGACAGCCCGTGGGATGAAAAACTGTTTTTT | CASSFNRDSPWDEKLFF
few | TRBJ2-7 | TRBV28 | - | TGTGCCAGCAGGCAACGGGACGGCGACTCCTACGAGCAGTACTTC | CASRQRDGDSYEQYF
- | TRBJ1-2 | TRBV5-1 | - | TGCGCCAGCAGCCCCGGGGATGCGAGCTATGGCTACACCTTC | CASSPGDASYGYTF
- | TRBJ1-4 | TRBV13 | - | TGTGCCAGCAGCTACAGGGTGGGTAAAGAAAAACTGTTTTTT | CASSYRVGKEKLFF
few | TRBJ2-1 | TRBV5-1 | TRBD2 | TGCGCCAGCAGAAGGAGCGGGGTGCACTCCTACAATGAGCAGTTCTTC | CASRRSGVHSYNEQFF
- | TRBJ2-7 | TRBV20-1 | - | TGCAGTGCTAGGGGTCCTTCTCCCTACGAGCAGTACTTC | CSARGPSPYEQYF
few | TRBJ2-3 | TRBV24-1 | - | TGTGCCACCAGTGATCCCTTGGGCACAGATACGCAGTATTTT | CATSDPLGTDTQYF
- | TRBJ2-6 | TRBV5-6 | - | TGTGCCAGCAGCTTGCCAGGGTTCTTTGGTGGGGCCAACGTCCTGACTTTC | CASSLPGFFGGANVLTF
- | TRBJ1-2 | TRBV2 | - | TGTGCCAGCTCCCCTTCGGGACCCTACTATGGCTACACCTTC | CASSPSGPYYGYTF
few | TRBJ1-5 | TRBV12-3/TRBV12-4 | - | TGTGCCAGCAGTTTATTCTATTCGCGACAGAGCAATCAGCCCCAGCATTTT | CASSLFYSRQSNQPQHF
- | TRBJ1-1 | TRBV4-3 | - | TGCGCCAGCAGCCAAGATGCCGGGGGAGACACTGAAGCTTTCTTT | CASSQDAGGDTEAFF
- | TRBJ1-3 | TRBV7-2 | - | TGTGCCAGCAGCCCCAGGACGTCGGAGGACACCATATATTTT | CASSPRTSEDTIYF
- | TRBJ2-7 | TRBV7-3 | TRBD2 | TGTGCCGGCAGTCCTAGCGGGGGCCTACCCTCCTACGAGCAGTACTTC | CAGSPSGGLPSYEQYF
- | TRBJ2-1 | TRBV7-3 | - | TGTGCCAGCAGCCCCGGGACGGAAGGAGAGCAGTTCTTC | CASSPGTEGEQFF
few | TRBJ2-1 | TRBV9 | - | TGTGCCAGCAGCGAGCACCGGGACTCCAGTGGGAATGAGCAGTTCTTC | CASSEHRDSSGNEQFF
few | TRBJ1-2 | TRBV3-1 | - | TGTGCCAGCAGCCAAACAGATCCATCGACGGGCTACACCTTC | CASSQTDPSTGYTF
few | TRBJ2-5 | TRBV15 | TRBD2 | TGTGCCACCAGCAGACCCTTAGCGGGGGGGCCACAAGAGACCCAGTACTTC | CATSRPLAGGPQETQYF